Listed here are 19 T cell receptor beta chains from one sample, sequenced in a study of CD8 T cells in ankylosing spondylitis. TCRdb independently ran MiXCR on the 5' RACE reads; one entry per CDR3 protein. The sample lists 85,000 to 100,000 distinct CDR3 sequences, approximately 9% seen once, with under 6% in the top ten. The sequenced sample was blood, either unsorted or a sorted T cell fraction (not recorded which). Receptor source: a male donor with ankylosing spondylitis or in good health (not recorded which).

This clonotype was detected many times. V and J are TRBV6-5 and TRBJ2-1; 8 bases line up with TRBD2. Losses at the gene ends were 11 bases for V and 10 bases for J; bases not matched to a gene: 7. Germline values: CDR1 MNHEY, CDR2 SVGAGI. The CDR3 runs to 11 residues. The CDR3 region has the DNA TGTGCCGTTGCGGGGGGAAGGGAGCAGTTCTTC. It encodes CAVAGGREQFF.

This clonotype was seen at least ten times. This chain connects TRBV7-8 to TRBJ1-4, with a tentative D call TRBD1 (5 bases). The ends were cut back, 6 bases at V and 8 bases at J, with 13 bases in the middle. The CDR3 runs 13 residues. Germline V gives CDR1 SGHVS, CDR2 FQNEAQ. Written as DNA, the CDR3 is TGTGCCAGCAGGCGGGGCTCAAGAGAAAAACTGTTTTTT. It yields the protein CASRRGSREKLFF.

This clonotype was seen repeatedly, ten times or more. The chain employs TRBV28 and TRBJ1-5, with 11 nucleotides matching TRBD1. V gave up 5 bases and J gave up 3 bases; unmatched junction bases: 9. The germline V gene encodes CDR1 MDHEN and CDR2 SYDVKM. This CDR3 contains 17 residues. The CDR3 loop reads CASSPRTGGFINQPQHF. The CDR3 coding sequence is TGTGCCAGCAGTCCCCGGACAGGGGGCTTTATCAATCAGCCCCAGCATTTT.

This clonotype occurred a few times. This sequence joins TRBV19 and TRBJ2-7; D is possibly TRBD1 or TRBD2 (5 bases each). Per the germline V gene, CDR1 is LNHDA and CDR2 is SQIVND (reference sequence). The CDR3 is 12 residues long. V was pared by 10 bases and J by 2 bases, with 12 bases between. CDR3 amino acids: CATALGAYEQYF. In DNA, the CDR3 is TGTGCCACCGCGTTGGGGGCCTACGAGCAGTACTTC.

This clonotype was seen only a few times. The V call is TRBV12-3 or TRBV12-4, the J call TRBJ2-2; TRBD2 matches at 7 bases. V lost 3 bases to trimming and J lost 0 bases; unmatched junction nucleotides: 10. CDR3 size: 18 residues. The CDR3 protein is CASSLRVAGFANTGELFF. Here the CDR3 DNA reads TGTGCCAGCAGTTTGAGGGTAGCGGGCTTCGCGAACACCGGGGAGCTGTTTTTT.

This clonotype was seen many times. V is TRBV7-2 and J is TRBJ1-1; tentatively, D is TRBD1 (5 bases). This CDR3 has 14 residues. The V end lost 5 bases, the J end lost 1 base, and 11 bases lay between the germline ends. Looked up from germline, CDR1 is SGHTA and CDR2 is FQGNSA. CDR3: CASSTSQGNTEAFF. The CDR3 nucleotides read TGTGCCAGCAGCACGAGTCAGGGGAACACTGAAGCTTTCTTT.

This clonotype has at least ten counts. CDR3 sequence (DNA): TGTGCCACCAGCAGAGATTTAACAGGGAAGGGGACTGAAGCTTTCTTT. It translates to CATSRDLTGKGTEAFF. The V gene is TRBV15, the J gene TRBJ1-1; TRBD1 is a possible D gene (6 bases). The CDR3 has 16 amino acids. Trimming pared 0 bases from V and 5 bases from J, leaving 16 bases between. Germline V gene lookup returns CDR1 LNHNV and CDR2 YYDKDF (reference sequence).

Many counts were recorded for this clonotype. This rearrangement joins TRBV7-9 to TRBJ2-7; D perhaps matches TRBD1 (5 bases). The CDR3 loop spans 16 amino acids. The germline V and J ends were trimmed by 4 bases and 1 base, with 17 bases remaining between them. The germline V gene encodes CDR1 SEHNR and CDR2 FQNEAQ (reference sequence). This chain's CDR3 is CASSSSTGEFSYEQYF. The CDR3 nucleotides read TGTGCCAGCAGCTCGAGCACAGGCGAATTTTCCTACGAGCAGTACTTC.

In DNA form, the CDR3 reads TGCGCCAGCAGTCAGGCCCCGTCGATTTACGAGCAGTACTTC. Translated, it gives CASSQAPSIYEQYF. The chain recombines TRBV23-1 with TRBJ2-7; D gene uncertain. TRBV23-1 is an open reading frame whose function is uncertain. Trimming removed 3 bases at V and 4 bases at J, with 13 bases between. The length of the CDR3 is 14 residues.

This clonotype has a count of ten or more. In nucleotides, the CDR3 is TGCGCCAGCCCGCGAGGGCACGACCCTCTCCACGAGCAGTACTTC. Translation: CASPRGHDPLHEQYF. This chain uses TRBV23-1 with TRBJ2-7; D is perhaps TRBD2 (5 bases). TRBV23-1 is filed as an ORF, its function uncertain. The V and J ends lost 8 bases and 5 bases respectively, with 22 bases between them. This CDR3 region has 15 residues.

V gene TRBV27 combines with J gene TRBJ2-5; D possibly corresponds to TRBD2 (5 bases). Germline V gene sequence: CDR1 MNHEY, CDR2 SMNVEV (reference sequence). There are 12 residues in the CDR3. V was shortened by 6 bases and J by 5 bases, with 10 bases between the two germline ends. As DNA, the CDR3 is TGTGCCAGCAGAAATAGAGGGGAGACCCAGTACTTC. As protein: CASRNRGETQYF.

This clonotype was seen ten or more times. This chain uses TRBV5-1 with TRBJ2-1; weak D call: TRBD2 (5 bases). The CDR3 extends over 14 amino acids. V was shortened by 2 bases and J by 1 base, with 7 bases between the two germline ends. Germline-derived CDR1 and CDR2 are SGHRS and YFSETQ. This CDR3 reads CASSFRESYNEQFF. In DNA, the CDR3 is TGCGCCAGCAGCTTCCGGGAATCCTACAATGAGCAGTTCTTC. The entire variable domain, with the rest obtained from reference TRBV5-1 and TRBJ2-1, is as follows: KAGVTQTPRYLIKTRGQQVTLSCSPISGHRSVSWYQQTPGQGLQFLFEYFSETQRNKGNFPGRFSGRQFSNSRSEMNVSTLELGDSALYLCASSFRESYNEQFFGPGTRLTVL.

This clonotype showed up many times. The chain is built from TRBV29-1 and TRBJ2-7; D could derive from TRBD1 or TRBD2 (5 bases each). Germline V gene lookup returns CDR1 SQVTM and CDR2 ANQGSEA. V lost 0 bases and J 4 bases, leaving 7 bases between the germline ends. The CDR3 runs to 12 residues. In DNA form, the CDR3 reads TGCAGCGTTGAAGATTGGGGGTACGAGCAGTACTTC. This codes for CSVEDWGYEQYF.

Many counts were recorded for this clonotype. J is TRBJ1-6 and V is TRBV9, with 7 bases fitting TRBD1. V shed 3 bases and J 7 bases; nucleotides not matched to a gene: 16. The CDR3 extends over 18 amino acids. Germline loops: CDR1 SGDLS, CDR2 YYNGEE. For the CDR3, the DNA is TGTGCCAGCAGCGCAGACTTCCAACAGGGGACACCCAATTCACCCCTCCACTTT. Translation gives CASSADFQQGTPNSPLHF. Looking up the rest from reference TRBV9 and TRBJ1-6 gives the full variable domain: DSGVTQTPKHLITATGQRVTLRCSPRSGDLSVYWYQQSLDQGLQFLIQYYNGEERAKGNILERFSAQQFPDLHSELNLSSLELGDSALYFCASSADFQQGTPNSPLHFGNGTRLTVT.

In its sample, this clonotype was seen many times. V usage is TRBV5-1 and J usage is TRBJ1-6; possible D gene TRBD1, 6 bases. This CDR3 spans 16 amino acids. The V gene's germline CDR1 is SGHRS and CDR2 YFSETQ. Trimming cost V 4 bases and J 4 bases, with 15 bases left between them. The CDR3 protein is CASSPQIRGYNSPLHF. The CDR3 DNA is TGCGCCAGCAGCCCCCAAATCAGGGGTTATAATTCACCCCTCCACTTT.

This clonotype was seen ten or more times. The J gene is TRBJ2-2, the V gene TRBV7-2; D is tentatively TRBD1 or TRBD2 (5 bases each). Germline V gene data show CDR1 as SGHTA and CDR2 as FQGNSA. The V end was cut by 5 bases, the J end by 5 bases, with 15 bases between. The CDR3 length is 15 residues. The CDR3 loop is CASSEAMGVTGELFF. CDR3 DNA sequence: TGTGCCAGCAGCGAGGCGATGGGGGTTACCGGGGAGCTGTTTTTT.

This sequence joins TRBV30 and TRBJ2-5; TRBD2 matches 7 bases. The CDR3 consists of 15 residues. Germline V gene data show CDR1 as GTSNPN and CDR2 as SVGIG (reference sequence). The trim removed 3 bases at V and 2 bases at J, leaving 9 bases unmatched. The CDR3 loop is CAWRRETPDQETQYF. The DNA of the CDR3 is TGTGCCTGGAGGCGGGAGACCCCGGATCAAGAGACCCAGTACTTC.

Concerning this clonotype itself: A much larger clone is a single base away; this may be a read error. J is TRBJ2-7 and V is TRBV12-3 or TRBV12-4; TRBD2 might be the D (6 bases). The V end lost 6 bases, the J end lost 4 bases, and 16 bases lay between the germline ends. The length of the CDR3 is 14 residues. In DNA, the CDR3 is TGTGCCAGCAGCGTCAGGACCCGGGGGTACGAGCAGTACTTC. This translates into CASSVRTRGYEQYF.

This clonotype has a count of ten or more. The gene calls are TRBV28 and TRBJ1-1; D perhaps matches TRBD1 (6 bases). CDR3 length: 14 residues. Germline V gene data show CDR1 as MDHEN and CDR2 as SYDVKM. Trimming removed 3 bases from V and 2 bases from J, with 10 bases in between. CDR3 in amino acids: CASSFQGFNTEAFF. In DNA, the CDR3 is TGTGCCAGCAGTTTTCAGGGGTTTAACACTGAAGCTTTCTTT.